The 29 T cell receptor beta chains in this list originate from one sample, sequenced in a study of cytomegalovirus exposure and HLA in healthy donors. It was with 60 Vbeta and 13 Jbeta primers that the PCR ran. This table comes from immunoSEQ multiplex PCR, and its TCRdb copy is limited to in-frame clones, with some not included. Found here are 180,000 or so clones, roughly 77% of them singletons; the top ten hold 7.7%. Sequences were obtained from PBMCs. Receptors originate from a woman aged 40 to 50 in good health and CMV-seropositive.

The DNA for the CDR3 is TGCAGCGTTGATCCCGGGAAAGACTATGGCTACACCTTC. Translation: CSVDPGKDYGYTF. This chain connects TRBV29-1 to TRBJ1-2, with D unclear. This CDR3 contains 13 residues. Germline V gene lookup returns CDR1 SQVTM and CDR2 ANQGSEA. V was clipped by 3 bases and J by 3 bases, with 11 bases between them. The entire variable domain, with the rest obtained from reference TRBV29-1 and TRBJ1-2, is as follows: SAVISQKPSRDICQRGTSLTIQCQVDSQVTMMFWYRQQPGQSLTLIATANQGSEATYESGFVIDKFPISRPNLTFSTLTVSNMSPEDSSIYLCSVDPGKDYGYTFGSGTRLTVV.

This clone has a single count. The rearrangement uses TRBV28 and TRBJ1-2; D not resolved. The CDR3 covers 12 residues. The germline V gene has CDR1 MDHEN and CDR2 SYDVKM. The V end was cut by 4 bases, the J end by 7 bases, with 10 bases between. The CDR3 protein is CASSSPTSGYTF. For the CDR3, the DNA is TGTGCCAGCAGTTCACCTACGTCTGGCTACACCTTC.

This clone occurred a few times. This CDR3 reads CASSVGQGATETQYF. CDR3 in DNA: TGTGCCAGCAGCGTTGGACAGGGGGCCACGGAGACCCAGTACTTC. The rearrangement uses TRBV9 and TRBJ2-5; 11 positions agree with TRBD1. The V and J ends lost 2 bases and 5 bases, in that order; junction bases with no gene match: 5. This CDR3 has 15 amino acids. Germline-derived CDR1 and CDR2 are SGDLS and YYNGEE.

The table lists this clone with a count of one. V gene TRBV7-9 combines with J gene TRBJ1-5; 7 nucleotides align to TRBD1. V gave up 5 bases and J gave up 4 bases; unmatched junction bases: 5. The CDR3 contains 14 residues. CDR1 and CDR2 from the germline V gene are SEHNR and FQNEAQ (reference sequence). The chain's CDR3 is CASSLTGANQPQHF. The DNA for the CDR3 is TGTGCCAGCAGCCTAACAGGGGCAAATCAGCCCCAGCATTTT.

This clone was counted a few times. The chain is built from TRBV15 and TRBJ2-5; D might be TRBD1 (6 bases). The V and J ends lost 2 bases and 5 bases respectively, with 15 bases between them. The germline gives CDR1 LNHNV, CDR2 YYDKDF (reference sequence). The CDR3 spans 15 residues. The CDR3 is CATSRNRVPMETQYF. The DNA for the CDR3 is TGTGCCACCAGCAGAAACAGGGTCCCGATGGAGACCCAGTACTTC.

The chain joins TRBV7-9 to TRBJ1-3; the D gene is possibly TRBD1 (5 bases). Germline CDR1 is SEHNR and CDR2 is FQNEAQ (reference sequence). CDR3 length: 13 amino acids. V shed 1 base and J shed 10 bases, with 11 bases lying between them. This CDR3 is CASSLEGRATIYF. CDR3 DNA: TGTGCCAGCAGCTTAGAAGGCAGGGCAACCATATATTTT. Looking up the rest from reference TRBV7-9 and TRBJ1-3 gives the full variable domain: DTGVSQNPRHKITKRGQNVTFRCDPISEHNRLYWYRQTLGQGPEFLTYFQNEAQLEKSRLLSDRFSAERPKGSFSTLEIQRTEQGDSAMYLCASSLEGRATIYFGEGSWLTVV.

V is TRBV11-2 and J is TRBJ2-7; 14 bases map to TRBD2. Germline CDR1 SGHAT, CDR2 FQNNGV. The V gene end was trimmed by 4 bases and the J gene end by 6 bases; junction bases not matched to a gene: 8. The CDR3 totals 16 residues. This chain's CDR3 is CASSSGGLAGVLEQYF. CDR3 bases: TGTGCCAGCAGCTCCGGGGGACTAGCGGGAGTTCTCGAGCAGTACTTC.

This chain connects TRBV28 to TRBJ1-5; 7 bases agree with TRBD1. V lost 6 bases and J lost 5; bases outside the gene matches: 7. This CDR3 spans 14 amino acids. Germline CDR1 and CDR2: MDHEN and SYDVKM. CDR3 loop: CASSLAGGHQPQHF. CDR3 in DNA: TGTGCCAGCAGCCTGGCAGGGGGACATCAGCCCCAGCATTTT.

This CDR3 is CASSASLRVSNEKLFF. The DNA for the CDR3 is TGTGCCAGCAGCGCCAGCCTCAGGGTATCTAATGAAAAACTGTTTTTT. The gene calls are TRBV14 and TRBJ1-4, with a tentative D call TRBD1 (5 bases). The CDR3 runs 16 residues. Looked up from germline, CDR1 is SGHDN and CDR2 is FVKESK. The ends were cut back, 5 bases at V and 3 bases at J, with 16 bases in the middle.

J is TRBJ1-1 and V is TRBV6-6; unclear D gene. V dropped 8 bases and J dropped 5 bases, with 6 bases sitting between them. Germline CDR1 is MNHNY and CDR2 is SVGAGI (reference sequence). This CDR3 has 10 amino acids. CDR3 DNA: TGTGCCAGCGTCCTGACTGAAGCTTTCTTT. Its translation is CASVLTEAFF.

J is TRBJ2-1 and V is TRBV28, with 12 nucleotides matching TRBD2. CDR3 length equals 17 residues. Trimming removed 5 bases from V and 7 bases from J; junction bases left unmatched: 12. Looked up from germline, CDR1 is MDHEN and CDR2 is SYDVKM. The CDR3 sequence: CASSKRTSGTAGNEQFF. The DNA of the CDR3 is TGTGCCAGCAGTAAGAGGACTAGCGGGACCGCTGGGAATGAGCAGTTCTTC.

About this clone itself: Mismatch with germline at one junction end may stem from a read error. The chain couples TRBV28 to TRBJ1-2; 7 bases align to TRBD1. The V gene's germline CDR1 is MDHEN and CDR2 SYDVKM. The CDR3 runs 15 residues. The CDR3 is CAGSRQGNRADGYTF. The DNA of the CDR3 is TGTGCCGGCAGCAGACAGGGAAACCGGGCGGATGGCTACACCTTC.

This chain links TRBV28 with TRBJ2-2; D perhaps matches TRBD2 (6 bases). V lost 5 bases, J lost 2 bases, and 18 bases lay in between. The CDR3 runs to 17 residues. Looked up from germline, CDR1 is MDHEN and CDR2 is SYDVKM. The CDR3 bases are TGTGCCAGCAGTCTCCACGCGGGACCCTTTAACACCGGGGAGCTGTTTTTT. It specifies CASSLHAGPFNTGELFF.

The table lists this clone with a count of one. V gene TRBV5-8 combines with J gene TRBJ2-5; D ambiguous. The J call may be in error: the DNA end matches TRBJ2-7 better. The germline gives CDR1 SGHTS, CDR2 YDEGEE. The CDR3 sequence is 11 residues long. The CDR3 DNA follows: TGTGCCAGCGTGGGCATCTACGAGCAGTACTTC. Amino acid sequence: CASVGIYEQYF.

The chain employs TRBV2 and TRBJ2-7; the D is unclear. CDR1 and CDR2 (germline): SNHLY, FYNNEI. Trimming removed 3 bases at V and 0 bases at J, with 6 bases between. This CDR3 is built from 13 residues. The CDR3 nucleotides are TGTGCCAGCAGTGATTCGTCCTCCTACGAGCAGTACTTC. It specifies CASSDSSSYEQYF. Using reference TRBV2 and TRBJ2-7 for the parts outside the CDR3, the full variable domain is EPEVTQTPSHQVTQMGQEVILRCVPISNHLYFYWYRQILGQKVEFLVSFYNNEISEKSEIFDDQFSVERPDGSNFTLKIRSTKLEDSAMYFCASSDSSSYEQYFGPGTRLTVT.

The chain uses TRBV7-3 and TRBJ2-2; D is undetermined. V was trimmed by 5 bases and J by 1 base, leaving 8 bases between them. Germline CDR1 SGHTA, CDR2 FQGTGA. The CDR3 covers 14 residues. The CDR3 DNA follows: TGTGCCAGCAGCGCGGTAGTGAACACCGGGGAGCTGTTTTTT. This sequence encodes CASSAVVNTGELFF.

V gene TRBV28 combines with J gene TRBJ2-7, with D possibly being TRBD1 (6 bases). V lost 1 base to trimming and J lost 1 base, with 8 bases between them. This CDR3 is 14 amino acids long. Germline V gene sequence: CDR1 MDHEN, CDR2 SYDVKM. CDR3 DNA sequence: TGTGCCAGCAGTTTATTGGACAGTTCCTACGAGCAGTACTTC. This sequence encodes CASSLLDSSYEQYF.

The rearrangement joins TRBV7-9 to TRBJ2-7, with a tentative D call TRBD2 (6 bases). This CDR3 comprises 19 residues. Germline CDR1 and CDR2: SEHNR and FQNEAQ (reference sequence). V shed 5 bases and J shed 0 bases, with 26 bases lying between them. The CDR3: CASSARGREMAGSSYEQYF. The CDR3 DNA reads TGTGCCAGCAGCGCACGGGGCAGGGAAATGGCGGGGAGCTCCTACGAGCAGTACTTC.

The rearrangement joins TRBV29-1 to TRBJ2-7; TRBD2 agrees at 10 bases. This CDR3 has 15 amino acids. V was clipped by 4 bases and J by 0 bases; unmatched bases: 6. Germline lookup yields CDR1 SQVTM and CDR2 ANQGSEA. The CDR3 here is CSVVPSSGSSYEQYF. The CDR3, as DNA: TGCAGCGTTGTCCCGTCTAGCGGGAGCTCCTACGAGCAGTACTTC.

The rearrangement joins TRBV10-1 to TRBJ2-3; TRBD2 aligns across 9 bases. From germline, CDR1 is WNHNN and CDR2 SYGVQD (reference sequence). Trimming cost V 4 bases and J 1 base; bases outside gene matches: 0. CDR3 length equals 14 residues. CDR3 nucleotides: TGCGCCAGCAGTGGGACTAGCGGCACAGATACGCAGTATTTT. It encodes CASSGTSGTDTQYF.

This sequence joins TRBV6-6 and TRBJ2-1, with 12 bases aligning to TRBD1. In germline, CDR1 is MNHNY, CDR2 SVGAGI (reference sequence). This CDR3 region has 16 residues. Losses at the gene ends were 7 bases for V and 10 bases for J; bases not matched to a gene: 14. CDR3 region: CASTQPGQGALREQFF. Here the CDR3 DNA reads TGTGCCAGCACCCAACCGGGACAGGGGGCTTTGAGGGAGCAGTTCTTC.

CDR3 region: CASSRQTGWGNRYNEQFF. DNA for the CDR3: TGTGCCAGCAGCCGTCAGACAGGGTGGGGAAACCGTTACAATGAGCAGTTCTTC. The V gene is TRBV11-3, the J gene TRBJ2-1; 7 positions match TRBD1. The germline gives CDR1 SGHNT, CDR2 YENEEA. The CDR3 covers 18 residues. Losses at the gene ends were 5 bases for V and 4 bases for J; bases not matched to a gene: 17.

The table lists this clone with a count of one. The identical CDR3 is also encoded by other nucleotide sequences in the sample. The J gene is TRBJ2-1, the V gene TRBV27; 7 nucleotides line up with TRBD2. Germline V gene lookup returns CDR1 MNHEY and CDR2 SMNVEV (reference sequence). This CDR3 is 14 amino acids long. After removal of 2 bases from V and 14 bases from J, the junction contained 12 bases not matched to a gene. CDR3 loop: CASSLGLAGDLEFF. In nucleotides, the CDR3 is TGTGCCAGCAGTTTAGGACTGGCGGGAGATCTTGAGTTCTTC.

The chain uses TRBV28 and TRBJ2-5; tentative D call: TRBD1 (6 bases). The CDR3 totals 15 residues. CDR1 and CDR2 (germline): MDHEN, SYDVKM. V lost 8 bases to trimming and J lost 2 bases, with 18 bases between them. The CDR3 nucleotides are TGTGCCAGCTCTAGTTTACGGACAGTACAAGAGACCCAGTACTTC. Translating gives CASSSLRTVQETQYF.

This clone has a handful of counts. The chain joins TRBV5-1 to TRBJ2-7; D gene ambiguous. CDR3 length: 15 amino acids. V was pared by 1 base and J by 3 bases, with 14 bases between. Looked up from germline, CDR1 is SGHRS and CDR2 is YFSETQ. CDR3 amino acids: CASSLMGPTFYEQYF. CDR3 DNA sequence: TGCGCCAGCAGCTTGATGGGCCCTACTTTCTACGAGCAGTACTTC.

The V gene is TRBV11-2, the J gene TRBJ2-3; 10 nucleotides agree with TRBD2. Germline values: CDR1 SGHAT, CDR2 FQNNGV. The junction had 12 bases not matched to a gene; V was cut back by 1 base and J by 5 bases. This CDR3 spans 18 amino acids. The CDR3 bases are TGTGCCAGCAGCTTAGTAGGGGCTAGCGGGAGTTCTTTAGATACGCAGTATTTT. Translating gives CASSLVGASGSSLDTQYF.

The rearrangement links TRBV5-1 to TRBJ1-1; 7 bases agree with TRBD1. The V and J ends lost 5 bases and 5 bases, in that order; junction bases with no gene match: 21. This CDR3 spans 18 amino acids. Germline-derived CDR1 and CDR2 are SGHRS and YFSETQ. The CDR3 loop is CASRTGRQGGLTGTEAFF. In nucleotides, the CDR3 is TGCGCCAGCAGAACCGGACGACAGGGCGGTTTGACGGGAACTGAAGCTTTCTTT.

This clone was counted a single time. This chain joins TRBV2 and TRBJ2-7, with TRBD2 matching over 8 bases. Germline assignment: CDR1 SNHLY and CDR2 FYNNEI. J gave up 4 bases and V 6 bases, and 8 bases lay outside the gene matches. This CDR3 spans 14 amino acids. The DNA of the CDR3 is TGTGCCAGCAGGGTTAGCGGGGATTTGTACGAGCAGTACTTC. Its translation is CASRVSGDLYEQYF.

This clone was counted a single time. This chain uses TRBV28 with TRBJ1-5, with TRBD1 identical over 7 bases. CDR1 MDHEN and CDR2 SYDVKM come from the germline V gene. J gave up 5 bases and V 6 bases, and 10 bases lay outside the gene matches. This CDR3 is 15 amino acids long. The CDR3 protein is CASSPPGTDHQPQHF. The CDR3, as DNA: TGTGCCAGCAGCCCCCCCGGGACAGACCATCAGCCCCAGCATTTT.